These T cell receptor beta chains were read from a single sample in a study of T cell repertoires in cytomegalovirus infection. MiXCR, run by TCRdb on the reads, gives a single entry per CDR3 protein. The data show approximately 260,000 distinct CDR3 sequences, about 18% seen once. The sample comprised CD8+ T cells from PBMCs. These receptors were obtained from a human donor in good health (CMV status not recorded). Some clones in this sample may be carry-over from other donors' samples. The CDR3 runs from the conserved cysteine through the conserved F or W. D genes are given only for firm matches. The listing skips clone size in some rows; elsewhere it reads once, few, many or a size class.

cdr3_nt: TGTGCCAGCAGTGGAACTAAGGGACGGCGGGAAGGCCCCTCCTACGAGCAGTACTTC
cdr3_aa: CASSGTKGRREGPSYEQYF
j_call: TRBJ2-7
d_call: NA
v_call: TRBV2
clone_size: NA

cdr3_nt: TGTGCCAGCAGCACCCCGGACAGCCAAGAGACCCAGTACTTC
cdr3_aa: CASSTPDSQETQYF
j_call: TRBJ2-5
d_call: NA
v_call: TRBV7-9
clone_size: many

cdr3_nt: TGCAGTGCTTTGACAGCGAACTCCAACAATGAGCAGTTCTTC
cdr3_aa: CSALTANSNNEQFF
j_call: TRBJ2-1
d_call: NA
v_call: TRBV20-1
clone_size: NA

cdr3_nt: TGTGCCAGCAGTTACTCCAGACAGGGCCGGGGCTACACCTTC
cdr3_aa: CASSYSRQGRGYTF
j_call: TRBJ1-2
d_call: TRBD1
v_call: TRBV6-5
clone_size: NA

cdr3_nt: TGTGCCAGCAGTTTGGACAGGACTCACTCTGGAAACACCATATATTTT
cdr3_aa: CASSLDRTHSGNTIYF
j_call: TRBJ1-3
d_call: TRBD1
v_call: TRBV28
clone_size: many

cdr3_nt: TGCAGCGTTCGGGCCCCACAGAACACTGAAGCTTTCTTT
cdr3_aa: CSVRAPQNTEAFF
j_call: TRBJ1-1
d_call: NA
v_call: TRBV29-1
clone_size: NA

cdr3_nt: TGTGCCAGCAGTGGTTTCGGGGACCCTTATGAAGCTTTCTTT
cdr3_aa: CASSGFGDPYEAFF
j_call: TRBJ1-1
d_call: NA
v_call: TRBV2
clone_size: NA

cdr3_nt: TGTGCCAGCAGTGAAGGGGTTAACAGTGATGGCTACACCTTC
cdr3_aa: CASSEGVNSDGYTF
j_call: TRBJ1-2
d_call: NA
v_call: TRBV25-1
clone_size: many

cdr3_nt: TGTGCCAGCAGCTTATCAAGCGGTCCCAGGGATGAGCAGTTCTTC
cdr3_aa: CASSLSSGPRDEQFF
j_call: TRBJ2-1
d_call: NA
v_call: TRBV7-9
clone_size: many

cdr3_nt: TGTGCCAGCAGTTTGGGCAGGTTAATCTACGAGCAGTACTTC
cdr3_aa: CASSLGRLIYEQYF
j_call: TRBJ2-7
d_call: NA
v_call: TRBV27
clone_size: NA

cdr3_nt: TGTGCCATCAGTGAGTCGGGCGAAAGCGGGGGGAACTCCTACGAGCAGTACTTC
cdr3_aa: CAISESGESGGNSYEQYF
j_call: TRBJ2-7
d_call: TRBD2
v_call: TRBV10-3
clone_size: NA

cdr3_nt: TGTGCCACCTTCCTCGGATCCCCCCGGACAGGGCTAAGAAACACCATATATTTT
cdr3_aa: CATFLGSPRTGLRNTIYF
j_call: TRBJ1-3
d_call: TRBD1
v_call: TRBV6-6
clone_size: few

cdr3_nt: TGTGCCAGCAGCTTACTAGCGGGGGCGGTAGATACGCAGTATTTT
cdr3_aa: CASSLLAGAVDTQYF
j_call: TRBJ2-3
d_call: TRBD2
v_call: TRBV7-2
clone_size: many

cdr3_nt: TGTGCCAGCAGTTACTGGGGGGCTCAGGGATACGAGCAGTACTTC
cdr3_aa: CASSYWGAQGYEQYF
j_call: TRBJ2-7
d_call: NA
v_call: TRBV6-6
clone_size: many

cdr3_nt: TGCGCCAGCAGCGACCAATTCCCCGGGACATCGAAGACCCAGTACTTC
cdr3_aa: CASSDQFPGTSKTQYF
j_call: TRBJ2-5
d_call: NA
v_call: TRBV5-1
clone_size: NA

cdr3_nt: TGTGCCAGCAGCTTGGGCCTGGCGGCGGGGGAACCCACCGGGGAGCTGTTTTTT
cdr3_aa: CASSLGLAAGEPTGELFF
j_call: TRBJ2-2
d_call: TRBD2
v_call: TRBV5-6
clone_size: NA

cdr3_nt: TGCGCCAGCAGCCAAGAGGGTACAGGGGATAATTCACACCTCCACTTT
cdr3_aa: CASSQEGTGDNSHLHF
j_call: TRBJ1-6
d_call: TRBD1
v_call: TRBV4-3
clone_size: NA

cdr3_nt: TGTGCCAGCAGCTTAGGGGGGACAGATACGCAGTATTTT
cdr3_aa: CASSLGGTDTQYF
j_call: TRBJ2-3
d_call: NA
v_call: TRBV7-2
clone_size: many

cdr3_nt: TGTGCCAGCAGCTCTACAGGGTGGAATCAGCCCCAGCATTTT
cdr3_aa: CASSSTGWNQPQHF
j_call: TRBJ1-5
d_call: NA
v_call: TRBV5-6
clone_size: few

cdr3_nt: TGCGCCAGCAGCTTGTCGGGTGCGGCCTACGAGCAGTACTTC
cdr3_aa: CASSLSGAAYEQYF
j_call: TRBJ2-7
d_call: NA
v_call: TRBV5-1
clone_size: NA

cdr3_nt: TGTGCCAGCAGCTTGGTCGGCACAGGAGAGACCCAGTACTTC
cdr3_aa: CASSLVGTGETQYF
j_call: TRBJ2-5
d_call: NA
v_call: TRBV5-4
clone_size: few

cdr3_nt: TGTGCCAGCAGGACACGGGTAGCCTTGAGAACTCAAGAGACCCAGTACTTC
cdr3_aa: CASRTRVALRTQETQYF
j_call: TRBJ2-5
d_call: NA
v_call: TRBV28
clone_size: many

cdr3_nt: TGTGCCAGCAGCTTAGGTCAGGGCACGGGGGCCCTTTACGAGCAGTACTTC
cdr3_aa: CASSLGQGTGALYEQYF
j_call: TRBJ2-7
d_call: NA
v_call: TRBV11-2
clone_size: few

cdr3_nt: TGTGCCAGCAGCTCGACAAGACCTACACCTACGAACACTGAAGCTTTCTTT
cdr3_aa: CASSSTRPTPTNTEAFF
j_call: TRBJ1-1
d_call: NA
v_call: TRBV7-6
clone_size: few

cdr3_nt: TGCAGCGTTGATGTTGGCTACACAGATACGCAGTATTTT
cdr3_aa: CSVDVGYTDTQYF
j_call: TRBJ2-3
d_call: NA
v_call: TRBV29-1
clone_size: few

cdr3_nt: TGTGCCAGTAGTCCGCCTTCCGGGACAGGGGAAAAGAACACCGGGGAGCTGTTTTTT
cdr3_aa: CASSPPSGTGEKNTGELFF
j_call: TRBJ2-2
d_call: TRBD1
v_call: TRBV19
clone_size: few

cdr3_nt: TGTGCCAGCAGCTATCCAGGGCGCACCGGGGAGCTGTTTTTT
cdr3_aa: CASSYPGRTGELFF
j_call: TRBJ2-2
d_call: NA
v_call: TRBV7-9
clone_size: many

cdr3_nt: TGTGCCAGCAGCGGCCTTGGGCAGCTTTTCGTGAGTGAGCAGTTCTTC
cdr3_aa: CASSGLGQLFVSEQFF
j_call: TRBJ2-1
d_call: NA
v_call: TRBV11-2
clone_size: few

cdr3_nt: TGCAGCGTTGAGCCTAGCGGGGACGACACAGATACGCAGTATTTT
cdr3_aa: CSVEPSGDDTDTQYF
j_call: TRBJ2-3
d_call: TRBD2
v_call: TRBV29-1
clone_size: NA

cdr3_nt: TGTGCCAGCAGTTTTCGTGGAGATACGCAGTATTTT
cdr3_aa: CASSFRGDTQYF
j_call: TRBJ2-3
d_call: NA
v_call: TRBV28
clone_size: many

cdr3_nt: TGTGCCAGCAGTTACTCATCCCCGGGGAGCGGCTACACCTTC
cdr3_aa: CASSYSSPGSGYTF
j_call: TRBJ1-2
d_call: NA
v_call: TRBV6-2/TRBV6-3
clone_size: NA

cdr3_nt: TGCAGCACAGGACAGGGATTCAATCAGCCCCAGCATTTT
cdr3_aa: CSTGQGFNQPQHF
j_call: TRBJ1-5
d_call: TRBD1
v_call: TRBV20-1
clone_size: NA

cdr3_nt: TGTGCCAGCAGCGGGGCCGTAATGAACACTGAAGCTTTCTTT
cdr3_aa: CASSGAVMNTEAFF
j_call: TRBJ1-1
d_call: NA
v_call: TRBV6-2/TRBV6-3
clone_size: NA

cdr3_nt: TGTGCCAGCAGCTTTCCGTCGAGAGGGGAAGATAACTATGGCTACACCTTC
cdr3_aa: CASSFPSRGEDNYGYTF
j_call: TRBJ1-2
d_call: NA
v_call: TRBV11-3
clone_size: few

cdr3_nt: TGTGCCAGCAGTTATTCGTGGCGGGGGATGACAGATACGCAGTATTTT
cdr3_aa: CASSYSWRGMTDTQYF
j_call: TRBJ2-3
d_call: TRBD2
v_call: TRBV6-2/TRBV6-3
clone_size: NA

cdr3_nt: TGTGCCAGCAGCTTGGGACACACCGGGGAGCTGTTTTTT
cdr3_aa: CASSLGHTGELFF
j_call: TRBJ2-2
d_call: NA
v_call: TRBV7-6
clone_size: many

cdr3_nt: TGCAGCGCTAGCGGGGTAGGGAATGAGCAGTTCTTC
cdr3_aa: CSASGVGNEQFF
j_call: TRBJ2-1
d_call: TRBD2
v_call: TRBV29-1
clone_size: NA

cdr3_nt: TGCGCCAGCAGCCACCCGGGACAGGGGGTGCGACGGTTGGGCAATGAGCAGTTCTTC
cdr3_aa: CASSHPGQGVRRLGNEQFF
j_call: TRBJ2-1
d_call: TRBD1
v_call: TRBV4-1
clone_size: many

cdr3_nt: TGTGCCAGCAGTACATTCAACAGGTACGAGCAGTACTTC
cdr3_aa: CASSTFNRYEQYF
j_call: TRBJ2-7
d_call: NA
v_call: TRBV28
clone_size: NA

cdr3_nt: TGTGCCAGCAGCCCCTTTGGCTTTAACAGGGGGTCTGAATCACCCCTCCACTTT
cdr3_aa: CASSPFGFNRGSESPLHF
j_call: TRBJ1-6
d_call: TRBD1
v_call: TRBV7-9
clone_size: NA

cdr3_nt: TGTGCCAGCAGTACTTCCGTCGGGACAGGGTTCCACGAGCAGTACTTC
cdr3_aa: CASSTSVGTGFHEQYF
j_call: TRBJ2-7
d_call: TRBD1
v_call: TRBV27
clone_size: NA

cdr3_nt: TGTGCCAGCAGCTTATCCGTGGGACAGGGAACCTACGAGCAGTACTTC
cdr3_aa: CASSLSVGQGTYEQYF
j_call: TRBJ2-7
d_call: TRBD1
v_call: TRBV7-2
clone_size: many

cdr3_nt: TGCAGTGCTAGAGATCGTTCCACTAGCGGTCCCGCCCAAGAGACCCAGTACTTC
cdr3_aa: CSARDRSTSGPAQETQYF
j_call: TRBJ2-5
d_call: TRBD2
v_call: TRBV20-1
clone_size: many

cdr3_nt: TGTGCCAGCAGTTATACCAGCAACAATGAGCAGTTCTTC
cdr3_aa: CASSYTSNNEQFF
j_call: TRBJ2-1
d_call: NA
v_call: TRBV6-2/TRBV6-3
clone_size: NA

cdr3_nt: TGTGCCAGCAGCTCCGACAGGGGGTCGGGCACCGGGGAGCTGTTTTTT
cdr3_aa: CASSSDRGSGTGELFF
j_call: TRBJ2-2
d_call: TRBD1
v_call: TRBV7-8
clone_size: many

cdr3_nt: TGTGCCAGCAGCCACCTAGGACACGACCCAAAAAACATTCAGTACTTC
cdr3_aa: CASSHLGHDPKNIQYF
j_call: TRBJ2-4
d_call: NA
v_call: TRBV7-2
clone_size: few

cdr3_nt: TGTGCCAGCAGCCAAGCGGCGGGCTACGAGCAGTACTTC
cdr3_aa: CASSQAAGYEQYF
j_call: TRBJ2-7
d_call: NA
v_call: TRBV3-1
clone_size: NA

cdr3_nt: TGTGCCAGCAGTTACCTCGGGGGCAGCACAGATACGCAGTATTTT
cdr3_aa: CASSYLGGSTDTQYF
j_call: TRBJ2-3
d_call: NA
v_call: TRBV2
clone_size: NA

cdr3_nt: TGCGCCAGCAGCCAAGACAGGTTTTATGGCTACACCTTC
cdr3_aa: CASSQDRFYGYTF
j_call: TRBJ1-2
d_call: NA
v_call: TRBV4-3
clone_size: few

cdr3_nt: TGTGCCAGCAGCTATTTTGAGTCCGGGGAGCTGTTTTTT
cdr3_aa: CASSYFESGELFF
j_call: TRBJ2-2
d_call: NA
v_call: TRBV5-4
clone_size: NA

cdr3_nt: TGTGCCAGCAGCCAAGCCCGCGTGGGCACTGAAGCTTTCTTT
cdr3_aa: CASSQARVGTEAFF
j_call: TRBJ1-1
d_call: NA
v_call: TRBV4-2
clone_size: NA

cdr3_nt: TGTGCCAGCAGCTTAGAATCCAGTAGCTCCTACAATGAGCAGTTCTTC
cdr3_aa: CASSLESSSSYNEQFF
j_call: TRBJ2-1
d_call: NA
v_call: TRBV7-8
clone_size: many

cdr3_nt: TGTGCCAGCAGTTACTCGAACAGGGGGGAAGCCTACGAGCAGTACTTC
cdr3_aa: CASSYSNRGEAYEQYF
j_call: TRBJ2-7
d_call: TRBD1
v_call: TRBV6-6
clone_size: NA

cdr3_nt: TGTGCCAGCAGTTTTGGGGTATCCGGAAACACCATATATTTT
cdr3_aa: CASSFGVSGNTIYF
j_call: TRBJ1-3
d_call: NA
v_call: TRBV12-3/TRBV12-4
clone_size: few

cdr3_nt: TGTGCCAGCAGCAAACTCTCCTACGAGCAGTACTTC
cdr3_aa: CASSKLSYEQYF
j_call: TRBJ2-7
d_call: NA
v_call: TRBV14
clone_size: NA

cdr3_nt: TGTGCCAGCAGCTTAGTACCGCCAAACACTGAAGCTTTCTTT
cdr3_aa: CASSLVPPNTEAFF
j_call: TRBJ1-1
d_call: NA
v_call: TRBV7-6
clone_size: many